Each of the 15 T cell receptor beta chains below was sequenced from the same sample in a study of blood T cell repertoires in COVID-19. TCRdb's table, derived via immunoSEQ multiplex PCR, lists solely in-frame clones and lacks some. The sample lists roughly 310,000 clones; 89% were seen once. The specimen was PBMCs or T cells enriched from blood (not recorded which). These receptors originate from a woman aged 40-49 years who had recovered from COVID-19.

The rearrangement links TRBV12-1 to TRBJ1-4; TRBD1 reflects the table's D call only, with no check against the DNA. TRBV12-1 is a listed pseudogene. CDR3 length: 18 amino acids. The CDR3 sequence is CANPPGQDSLATNEKLFF. Written as DNA, the CDR3 is TGTGCCAACCCACCGGGACAGGATAGTTTGGCAACTAATGAAAAACTGTTTTTT.

Details on this clone: This CDR3 is also generated by other DNA sequences in the sample. The chain couples TRBV24-1 to TRBJ2-1; 9 bases fit TRBD2. Germline V lookup: CDR1 KGHDR, CDR2 SFDVKD. V was clipped by 0 bases and J by 4 bases; unmatched bases: 3. The CDR3 is 16 amino acids. CDR3 region: CATSDLLAGGYNEQFF. CDR3 DNA sequence: TGTGCCACCAGTGATTTGCTCGCGGGAGGGTACAATGAGCAGTTCTTC.

This chain links TRBV30 with TRBJ2-7; 13 nucleotides match TRBD2. The CDR3 runs to 17 residues. Trimming at V came to 3 bases and at J to 4 bases, leaving 12 bases not matched to a gene. The germline V gene encodes CDR1 GTSNPN and CDR2 SVGIG (reference sequence). CDR3 DNA sequence: TGTGCCTGGAGCGCCGGGACTAGCGGGATTTCACCTTACGAGCAGTACTTC. This codes for CAWSAGTSGISPYEQYF. Full variable domain (missing parts from reference TRBV30 and TRBJ2-7): SQTIHQWPATLVQPVGSPLSLECTVEGTSNPNLYWYRQAAGRGLQLLFYSVGIGQISSEVPQNLSASRPQDRQFILSSKKLLLSDSGFYLCAWSAGTSGISPYEQYFGPGTRLTVT.

DNA of the CDR3: TGTGCCACCAGTGGAGGGTTGGAGGTAAATGAGCAGTTCTTC. This sequence encodes CATSGGLEVNEQFF. This sequence joins TRBV24-1 and TRBJ2-1; D is perhaps TRBD2 (5 bases). V gave up 5 bases and J gave up 7 bases, with 14 bases separating them. Germline assignment: CDR1 KGHDR and CDR2 SFDVKD. The CDR3 spans 14 residues.

The chain joins TRBV7-9 to TRBJ2-3, with a weak D call TRBD2 (6 bases). Germline values: CDR1 SEHNR, CDR2 FQNEAQ (reference sequence). Trimming stripped 5 bases from V and 6 bases from J, with 18 bases between. CDR3 length equals 15 residues. The CDR3, as DNA: TGTGCCAGCAGCGGCCCTAGCGAGCTCCGCGATACGCAGTATTTT. This codes for CASSGPSELRDTQYF.

This clone was found once. The rearrangement uses TRBV7-2 and TRBJ2-1; possibly TRBD2 for D (6 bases). Germline V gene sequence: CDR1 SGHTA, CDR2 FQGNSA. The CDR3 is 12 amino acids. The V and J ends lost 3 bases and 12 bases respectively, with 12 bases between them. CDR3 DNA: TGTGCCAGCAGCTTTGAGCGGGTGAGGCAGTTCTTC. This codes for CASSFERVRQFF. Combining the CDR3 with reference TRBV7-2 and TRBJ2-1 gives the whole variable domain GAGVSQSPSNKVTEKGKDVELRCDPISGHTALYWYRQSLGQGLEFLIYFQGNSAPDKSGLPSDRFSAERTGGSVSTLTIQRTQQEDSAVYLCASSFERVRQFFGPGTRLTVL.

The rearrangement uses TRBV6-1 and TRBJ2-2; no firm D call. The CDR3 totals 15 residues. Deletions cut 2 bases from V and 1 base from J, with 8 bases between. Germline loops: CDR1 MNHNS, CDR2 SASEGT. The CDR3 protein is CASSELARNTGELFF. The CDR3 DNA is TGTGCCAGCAGTGAACTGGCCCGGAACACCGGGGAGCTGTTTTTT.

V and J are TRBV3-1 (or the pseudogene TRBV3-2) and TRBJ2-7; 15 bases are shared with TRBD2. V dropped 4 bases and J dropped 3; count of bases not matched to a gene: 10. Germline V gives CDR1 LGHDT, CDR2 YNNKEL (reference sequence). The CDR3 sequence is 18 residues long. In DNA form, the CDR3 reads TGTGCCAGCAGCCCCACCGGGACTAGCGGGGGGCTTTTCTACGAGCAGTACTTC. Amino acid sequence: CASSPTGTSGGLFYEQYF.

The V call is TRBV18, the J call TRBJ2-3, with 10 bases aligning to TRBD2. V gave up 1 base and J gave up 4 bases; unmatched junction bases: 8. From germline, CDR1 is KGHSH and CDR2 LQKENI. This CDR3 has 17 residues. The CDR3 DNA reads as TGTGCCAGCTCACCACTCCAAGCGGGAGGGGGCGCAGATACGCAGTATTTT. Protein sequence: CASSPLQAGGGADTQYF.

The chain couples TRBV5-6 to TRBJ2-3; 8 bases match TRBD2. The CDR3 is 16 amino acids. Germline CDR1 is SGHDT and CDR2 is YYEEEE. The ends lost 5 bases at V and 6 bases at J; junction bases unmatched: 14. The CDR3 loop is CASRFSQKRGSDTQYF. DNA for the CDR3: TGTGCCAGCAGATTCTCACAGAAGCGGGGGAGCGATACGCAGTATTTT.

This chain joins TRBV27 and TRBJ2-7, with 11 bases matching TRBD1. Germline CDR1 and CDR2: MNHEY and SMNVEV (reference sequence). V gave up 5 bases and J gave up 5 bases; unmatched junction bases: 8. There are 15 residues in the CDR3. The CDR3 DNA reads TGTGCCAGCAGTCATCGACTGGGACAGGGGGACGAGCAGTACTTC. The encoded protein is CASSHRLGQGDEQYF.

The chain employs TRBV2 and TRBJ1-2; weak D call: TRBD1 (5 bases). The germline gives CDR1 SNHLY, CDR2 FYNNEI. This CDR3 comprises 15 residues. The V and J ends lost 1 base and 4 bases respectively, with 13 bases between them. The CDR3 coding sequence is TGTGCCAGCAGTGAAGATGGGGCACAGTCCTATGGCTACACCTTC. It is translated as CASSEDGAQSYGYTF.

The genes are TRBV3-1 (or the pseudogene TRBV3-2) and TRBJ1-2; D is perhaps TRBD1 (5 bases). Trimming took off 3 bases at V and 0 bases at J, with 20 bases between the two ends. Germline CDR1 is LGHDT and CDR2 is YNNKEL (reference sequence). This CDR3 comprises 18 residues. CDR3: CASSHSGTRNGPNYGYTF. The CDR3 coding sequence is TGTGCCAGCAGCCATTCCGGGACTAGGAACGGGCCTAACTATGGCTACACCTTC.

The V call is TRBV7-2, the J call TRBJ2-1; D perhaps matches TRBD1 (6 bases). CDR3 length equals 13 residues. V was pared by 1 base and J by 9 bases, with 10 bases between. Germline-derived CDR1 and CDR2 are SGHTA and FQGNSA. The CDR3 sequence is CASSLELGGEQFF. The CDR3 nucleotides are TGTGCCAGCAGCTTAGAACTAGGGGGTGAGCAGTTCTTC.

This clone was seen once. The chain employs TRBV15 and TRBJ1-3, with 7 positions matching TRBD1. This CDR3 has 19 amino acids. Germline CDR1 reads LNHNV; CDR2 reads YYDKDF (reference sequence). Losses at the gene ends were 1 base for V and 0 bases for J; bases not matched to a gene: 12. This CDR3 is CATSRVSRQGLVSGNTIYF. The CDR3 DNA sequence: TGTGCCACCAGCAGAGTTTCGAGACAGGGCCTAGTCTCTGGAAACACCATATATTTT.